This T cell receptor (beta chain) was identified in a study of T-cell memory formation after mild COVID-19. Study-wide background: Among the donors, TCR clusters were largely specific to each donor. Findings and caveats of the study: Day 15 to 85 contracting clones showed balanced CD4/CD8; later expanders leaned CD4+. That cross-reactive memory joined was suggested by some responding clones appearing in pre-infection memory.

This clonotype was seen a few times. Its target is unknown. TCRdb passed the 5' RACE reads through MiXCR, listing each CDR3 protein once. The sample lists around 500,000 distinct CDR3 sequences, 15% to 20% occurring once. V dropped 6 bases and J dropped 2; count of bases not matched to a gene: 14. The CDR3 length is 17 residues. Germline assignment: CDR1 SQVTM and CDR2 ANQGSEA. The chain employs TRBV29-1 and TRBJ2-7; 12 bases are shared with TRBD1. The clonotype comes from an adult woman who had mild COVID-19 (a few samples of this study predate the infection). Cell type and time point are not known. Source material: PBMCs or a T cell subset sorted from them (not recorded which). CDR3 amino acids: CSVAGTGGVSDTYEQYF. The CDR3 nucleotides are TGCAGCGTCGCCGGGACAGGGGGCGTTAGCGACACCTACGAGCAGTACTTC.